Shown below are 9 T cell receptor beta chains from a single sample sequenced in a study of CD8+ T cells in alopecia areata. The treatment denotes: oral pan-JAK inhibitor, 5-10 mg twice daily. RNA was isolated and reverse transcribed to cDNA, the sequencing template. Generated by immunoSEQ multiplex PCR, the TCRdb table keeps only in-frame clones and is missing some. The repertoire holds some 220,000 clones, more than 45% seen once, with 1.6% in the top ten. The starting material was CD4+ T cells sorted from blood, obtained at week 4, from a patient treated with tofacitinib. These receptors were obtained from a human donor with alopecia areata.

This clone has ten or more counts. The rearrangement joins TRBV5-1 to TRBJ2-7, with 10 bases lining up with TRBD1. Looked up from germline, CDR1 is SGHRS and CDR2 is YFSETQ. The V segment lost 7 bases and the J segment 6 bases; nucleotides outside the gene matches: 16. The length of the CDR3 is 16 residues. CDR3 in amino acids: CASCNLPGQGIGEQYF. The CDR3 nucleotides are TGCGCCAGCTGCAATCTACCGGGACAGGGGATAGGCGAGCAGTACTTC.

This clone was counted a few times. The chain combines TRBV5-1 with TRBJ1-1; 7 bases are shared with TRBD1. The V gene's germline CDR1 is SGHRS and CDR2 YFSETQ. V gave up 4 bases and J gave up 5 bases; unmatched junction bases: 8. This CDR3 region has 14 residues. CDR3 region: CASSTGQSGTEAFF. The CDR3 region has the DNA TGCGCCAGCAGCACGGGACAGTCGGGGACTGAAGCTTTCTTT.

This clone showed up just a few times. The V call is TRBV4-1, the J call TRBJ2-3; no reliable D call. Germline values: CDR1 MGHRA, CDR2 YSYEKL. The germline V and J ends were trimmed by 0 bases and 5 bases, with 12 bases remaining between them. This CDR3 has 15 residues. The CDR3 DNA reads TGCGCCAGCAGCCAAGACTCAGAGTTAGTAGATACGCAGTATTTT. Protein sequence: CASSQDSELVDTQYF.

This clone was recorded only once. The chain uses TRBV5-1 and TRBJ2-3; tentatively, D is TRBD1 or TRBD2 (5 bases each). Germline CDR1 SGHRS, CDR2 YFSETQ. The CDR3 runs 18 residues. V was clipped by 2 bases and J by 5 bases, with 24 bases between them. CDR3 in DNA: TGCGCCAGCAGCTTTAAAGCAAACGCCGGGACCACTATAGATACGCAGTATTTT. Protein: CASSFKANAGTTIDTQYF.

This clone was counted many times. The chain combines TRBV14 with TRBJ2-1, with 9 bases matching TRBD2. J lost 5 bases, V lost 4 bases, and 6 bases had no gene match. The CDR3 covers 15 residues. Germline V gene sequence: CDR1 SGHDN, CDR2 FVKESK. CDR3 in DNA: TGTGCCAGCAGCCGACGGGTAGCGGGGGACAATGAGCAGTTCTTC. It encodes CASSRRVAGDNEQFF. The full variable domain, in which reference TRBV14 and TRBJ2-1 provide the parts outside the CDR3, is EAGVTQFPSHSVIEKGQTVTLRCDPISGHDNLYWYRRVMGKEIKFLLHFVKESKQDESGMPNNRFLAERTGGTYSTLKVQPAELEDSGVYFCASSRRVAGDNEQFFGPGTRLTVL.

J is TRBJ1-2 and V is TRBV19, with no clear D. There are 15 residues in the CDR3. The germline V and J ends were trimmed by 3 bases and 2 bases, with 13 bases remaining between them. Germline CDR1 is LNHDA and CDR2 is SQIVND (reference sequence). For the CDR3, the DNA is TGTGCCAGTAGTATCGGGTCAGCACAGAACTATGGCTACACCTTC. Amino acids: CASSIGSAQNYGYTF.

The V call is TRBV30, the J call TRBJ1-1; D gene ambiguous. Germline CDR1 is GTSNPN and CDR2 is SVGIG (reference sequence). The CDR3 spans 12 residues. The V end was cut by 0 bases, the J end by 5 bases, with 7 bases between. The CDR3 sequence is CAWSVHSTEAFF. In DNA, the CDR3 is TGTGCCTGGAGTGTACATAGTACTGAAGCTTTCTTT.

V usage is TRBV1 and J usage is TRBJ2-3; the D call of TRBD2 is as the table states it, not checked on the DNA. TRBV1 is a documented pseudogene. CDR3 length: 16 amino acids. Here the CDR3 reads CTSSPGAGGHWVWQYF. Here the CDR3 DNA reads TGCACCAGCAGCCCCGGGGCGGGGGGTCATTGGGTCTGGCAGTATTTT.

This clone is a singleton in its sample. This chain links TRBV29-1 with TRBJ1-1, with 12 positions matching TRBD1. Losses at the gene ends were 5 bases for V and 11 bases for J; bases not matched to a gene: 12. This CDR3 has 14 residues. Germline CDR1 is SQVTM and CDR2 is ANQGSEA. This chain's CDR3 is CSVQTGTGGANAFF. The CDR3 DNA sequence: TGCAGCGTTCAGACCGGGACAGGGGGCGCGAACGCTTTCTTT.